This TCR beta chain was captured in a study of cytomegalovirus exposure and HLA in healthy donors. V lost 8 bases, J lost 5 bases, and 7 bases stayed unmatched. Germline CDR1 and CDR2: MDHEN and SYDVKM. The length of the CDR3 is 13 residues. To note about this clone: Its specificity is unknown.

Study results and limitations: Cytomegalovirus association was listed for 150 to 200 TCR beta chains. The number of N-insertions in an Asian-associated ancestry cluster was reportedly below the approximately 700-donor mean in a later analysis.

In the PCR, 60 Vbeta and 13 Jbeta primers were used. Sequencing was performed with immunoSEQ multiplex PCR; in TCRdb, only in-frame clones are kept and a portion is missing. The sample contains about 160,000 clones, 68% of which appear only once. All the people who gave samples were healthy bone marrow donors. This receptor was obtained from a woman aged 40 to 55 in good health and CMV-seropositive. The chain links TRBV28 to TRBJ2-5; 8 bases fit TRBD2. The sequenced material came from PBMCs. CDR3 protein: CASLPGTRETQYF. Written as DNA, the CDR3 is TGTGCCAGCCTCCCCGGGACTAGGGAGACCCAGTACTTC.